This T cell receptor beta chain was found in a study of T cell responses to AZD1222 COVID-19 vaccine. Study-wide results and limits: Without day 14 samples, only post-peak T cell repertoires were studied.

On this clone itself: Antigen unknown.

This CDR3 has 13 amino acids. V lost 10 bases to trimming and J lost 0 bases, with 12 bases between them. Method: immunoSEQ multiplex PCR; TCRdb's copy keeps in-frame clones and lacks some. The sample contains more than 95,000 clones, about 90% of which appear only once. The sample was peripheral blood, taken on day 0 of AZD1222 vaccination. This receptor was taken from an adult in good health. This rearrangement joins TRBV12-3 or TRBV12-4 to TRBJ1-1, with a possible D match to TRBD1 (5 bases). CDR3 protein: CATRGGVNTEAFF. For the CDR3, the DNA is TGTGCCACCAGAGGAGGGGTGAACACTGAAGCTTTCTTT.